These 30 T cell receptor beta chains were sequenced from one sample in a study of blood T cell repertoires in COVID-19 (dated by TCRdb to the early 2020s). Libraries were constructed by the immunoSEQ multiplex PCR assay. The immuneACCESS repertoire file appears here via TCRdb, limited to in-frame rearrangements. These files lack a portion of the clones; in checked studies, under half of the deficit traces to unresolved V genes, and the cause of the others is not known. The sample table records about 59,000 clones; 70% to 90% of these occur just once. 6.5% to 7.5% of the sample goes to the ten largest clones. The sequenced sample was peripheral blood. These receptors were taken from a man between 60 and 70 years old with acute or convalescent COVID-19.

The chain has TRBV6-1 and TRBJ1-2; D is unclear. V was pared by 2 bases and J by 3 bases, with 7 bases between. Germline CDR1 is MNHNS and CDR2 is SASEGT. The CDR3 has 13 amino acids. The CDR3 DNA is TGTGCCAGCAGTGAATTGGGCGACTATGGCTACACCTTC. It encodes CASSELGDYGYTF.

The CDR3 spells CASSETSGGAETQYF. The DNA for the CDR3 is TGTGCCAGCAGTGAGACTAGCGGGGGGGCGGAGACCCAGTACTTC. This chain uses TRBV28 with TRBJ2-5, with 14 bases lining up with TRBD2. Looked up from germline, CDR1 is MDHEN and CDR2 is SYDVKM. The junction had 4 bases not matched to a gene; V was cut back by 5 bases and J by 5 bases. This CDR3 has 15 amino acids.

In its sample, this clone is medium-sized. The V call is TRBV29-1, the J call TRBJ2-5, with D possibly TRBD1 on 5 matching bases. Trimming shortened V by 4 bases and J by 3 bases, and 9 bases separated the two germline ends. Germline CDR1 is SQVTM and CDR2 is ANQGSEA. CDR3 length: 12 residues. The chain's CDR3 is CSVVPGKETQYF. The DNA for the CDR3 is TGCAGCGTTGTTCCAGGGAAAGAGACCCAGTACTTC. The full variable domain, completed using reference TRBV29-1 and TRBJ2-5, is SAVISQKPSRDICQRGTSLTIQCQVDSQVTMMFWYRQQPGQSLTLIATANQGSEATYESGFVIDKFPISRPNLTFSTLTVSNMSPEDSSIYLCSVVPGKETQYFGPGTRLLVL.

This chain uses TRBV19 with TRBJ2-2; maybe TRBD2 (5 bases). The germline gives CDR1 LNHDA, CDR2 SQIVND (reference sequence). The V gene lost 7 bases and the J gene lost 7 bases, with 19 bases spanning the gap. CDR3 length: 15 amino acids. The CDR3 protein is CASKHPRRSGGELFF. As DNA, the CDR3 is TGTGCCAGTAAACATCCCCGACGAAGCGGCGGGGAGCTGTTTTTT.

The chain employs TRBV14 and TRBJ2-1, with D perhaps matching TRBD2 (6 bases). V lost 4 bases to trimming and J lost 0 bases, with 13 bases between them. In germline, CDR1 is SGHDN, CDR2 FVKESK. CDR3 length equals 16 residues. CDR3 coding DNA: TGTGCCAGCAGCCGGTCCGGGAGAAGCTCCTACAATGAGCAGTTCTTC. This codes for CASSRSGRSSYNEQFF.

This clone has more than one count but fewer than ten. The chain joins TRBV10-3 to TRBJ2-3; D might be TRBD1 (6 bases). The CDR3 is 14 residues long. Trimming left V 3 bases short and J 3 bases short, with 10 bases between. The V gene's germline CDR1 is ENHRY and CDR2 SYGVKD. CDR3 sequence (DNA): TGTGCCATCAGTGATCTTACAGGGACAGATACGCAGTATTTT. Translated: CAISDLTGTDTQYF.

A single count supports this clone. This chain joins TRBV5-1 and TRBJ2-2; tentatively, D is TRBD2 (6 bases). V was shortened by 7 bases and J by 2 bases, with 15 bases between the two germline ends. CDR3 size: 15 residues. Germline V gives CDR1 SGHRS, CDR2 YFSETQ. The CDR3 DNA sequence: TGCGCCAGCCGCCCGGGGGTGAGCAACACCGGGGAGCTGTTTTTT. Translating gives CASRPGVSNTGELFF.

This chain uses TRBV28 with TRBJ1-3, with D perhaps matching TRBD1 (5 bases). CDR3 size: 15 residues. Germline CDR1 and CDR2: MDHEN and SYDVKM. V was clipped by 7 bases and J by 4 bases, with 17 bases between them. Written as DNA, the CDR3 is TGTGCCAGCATCCGCGTCGGAGGGGTCGGAAACACCATATATTTT. Residues: CASIRVGGVGNTIYF.

J is TRBJ2-3 and V is TRBV12-3 or TRBV12-4; D perhaps matches TRBD1 (6 bases). V gave up 4 bases and J gave up 6 bases, with 11 bases separating them. The CDR3 contains 13 residues. The CDR3 protein is CASSWDGGDTQYF. The CDR3 nucleotides read TGTGCCAGCAGTTGGGATGGGGGCGATACGCAGTATTTT.

The chain couples TRBV28 to TRBJ2-2; D may be TRBD2 (6 bases). The CDR3 length is 14 residues. Germline CDR1 is MDHEN and CDR2 is SYDVKM. Trimming shortened V by 6 bases and J by 5 bases, and 13 bases separated the two germline ends. The CDR3 sequence: CASRAGTPTGELFF. CDR3 bases: TGTGCCAGCAGAGCCGGGACTCCTACCGGGGAGCTGTTTTTT. Drawing the rest from reference TRBV28 and TRBJ2-2, the complete variable domain is DVKVTQSSRYLVKRTGEKVFLECVQDMDHENMFWYRQDPGLGLRLIYFSYDVKMKEKGDIPEGYSVSREKKERFSLILESASTNQTSMYLCASRAGTPTGELFFGEGSRLTVL.

The chain couples TRBV6-4 to TRBJ2-5, with 8 nucleotides matching TRBD2. The CDR3 sequence is 13 residues long. The germline CDR1 and CDR2 sequences are MRHNA and SNTAGT. Losses at the gene ends were 6 bases for V and 4 bases for J; bases not matched to a gene: 4. CDR3 residues: CASSPGRGETQYF. The CDR3 DNA is TGTGCCAGCAGCCCCGGGAGGGGAGAGACCCAGTACTTC.

The genes are TRBV9 and TRBJ1-2, with 9 bases lining up with TRBD1. The CDR3 loop spans 15 amino acids. V was clipped by 4 bases and J by 4 bases; unmatched bases: 8. Germline-derived CDR1 and CDR2 are SGDLS and YYNGEE. DNA for the CDR3: TGTGCCAGCAGCACCTACAGGGGGCAGGGCTATGGCTACACCTTC. As protein: CASSTYRGQGYGYTF.

The CDR3 loop is CASSLGAGAQYNEQFF. CDR3 bases: TGTGCCAGCAGCTTGGGGGCGGGGGCCCAATACAATGAGCAGTTCTTC. V and J are TRBV5-4 and TRBJ2-1; the D gene is possibly TRBD2 (7 bases). CDR1 SGHNT and CDR2 YYREEE come from the germline V gene (reference sequence). CDR3 length equals 16 residues. V dropped 0 bases and J dropped 4 bases, with 14 bases sitting between them.

J is TRBJ2-1 and V is TRBV4-2; D is undetermined. The CDR3 has 11 amino acids. V lost 2 bases and J 8 bases, leaving 4 bases between the germline ends. Germline lookup yields CDR1 LGHNA and CDR2 YNFKEQ. CDR3 sequence reads: CASSQSYEQFF. The CDR3 DNA follows: TGTGCCAGCAGCCAATCGTATGAGCAGTTCTTC.

V is TRBV5-1 and J is TRBJ2-5; 13 nucleotides agree with TRBD2. Germline lookup yields CDR1 SGHRS and CDR2 YFSETQ. The CDR3 loop spans 16 amino acids. The junction had 1 base not matched to a gene; V was cut back by 0 bases and J by 2 bases. CDR3 amino acids: CASSLELAGGQETQYF. As DNA, the CDR3 is TGCGCCAGCAGCTTGGAACTAGCGGGGGGGCAAGAGACCCAGTACTTC.

J is TRBJ2-5 and V is TRBV5-5; 8 positions match TRBD2. This CDR3 is 16 amino acids long. With V trimmed by 2 bases and J by 3 bases, 9 bases remained unmatched. Germline V gives CDR1 SGHKS, CDR2 YYEKEE (reference sequence). The CDR3 sequence: CASSFRAGELKETQYF. In nucleotides, the CDR3 is TGTGCCAGCAGCTTTCGAGCGGGGGAGTTAAAAGAGACCCAGTACTTC.

The J gene is TRBJ2-1, the V gene TRBV5-8; 9 positions match TRBD2. This CDR3 is 16 amino acids long. Germline values: CDR1 SGHTS, CDR2 YDEGEE. V lost 0 bases to trimming and J lost 3 bases; unmatched junction nucleotides: 4. In DNA, the CDR3 is TGTGCCAGCAGCTTGGAGCAACTAGCGGGCTACAATGAGCAGTTCTTC. It translates to CASSLEQLAGYNEQFF.

Here the CDR3 reads CASSKMGTSGTGELFF. The CDR3 DNA reads TGTGCCAGCAGCAAAATGGGGACTAGCGGCACCGGGGAGCTGTTTTTT. The rearrangement links TRBV21-1 to TRBJ2-2; TRBD2 is the table's D call, not checked against the DNA. TRBV21-1 is given as a pseudogene. The CDR3 consists of 16 residues.

V gene TRBV5-6 combines with J gene TRBJ2-3; 7 positions match TRBD2. Germline V gene data show CDR1 as SGHDT and CDR2 as YYEEEE. Trimming removed 0 bases from V and 7 bases from J; junction bases left unmatched: 5. The CDR3 totals 14 residues. CDR3 loop: CASSLEAGSNTQYF. The CDR3 DNA reads as TGTGCCAGCAGCTTGGAAGCGGGGAGTAATACGCAGTATTTT. The full variable domain, in which reference TRBV5-6 and TRBJ2-3 provide the parts outside the CDR3, is DAGVTQSPTHLIKTRGQQVTLRCSPKSGHDTVSWYQQALGQGPQFIFQYYEEEERQRGNFPDRFSGHQFPNYSSELNVNALLLGDSALYLCASSLEAGSNTQYFGPGTRLTVL.

As to this clone: Other DNA sequences in the sample encode the same CDR3. The chain uses TRBV5-1 and TRBJ2-7, with 8 bases fitting TRBD1. The CDR3 spans 13 residues. Trimming took 5 bases from V and 4 from J; bases not matched to a gene: 5. CDR1 is SGHRS and CDR2 is YFSETQ in the germline V gene. CDR3 nucleotides: TGCGCCAGCAGTCAGGGGGCTGGTTACGAGCAGTACTTC. It encodes CASSQGAGYEQYF.

This clone was observed a few times. The chain combines TRBV19 with TRBJ1-1; no reliable D call. This CDR3 has 13 amino acids. Germline CDR1 reads LNHDA; CDR2 reads SQIVND (reference sequence). Trimming shortened V by 5 bases and J by 1 base, and 8 bases separated the two germline ends. The CDR3 DNA follows: TGTGCCAGTAGTCGGGTCAAGAACACTGAAGCTTTCTTT. As protein: CASSRVKNTEAFF.

The rearrangement uses TRBV11-3 and TRBJ2-3; D perhaps matches TRBD2 (6 bases). This CDR3 is 15 amino acids long. Trimming stripped 6 bases from V and 3 bases from J, with 16 bases between. CDR1 and CDR2 from the germline V gene are SGHNT and YENEEA. DNA for the CDR3: TGTGCCAGCAGTCCCGGGGGAATGACGACAGATACGCAGTATTTT. Translating gives CASSPGGMTTDTQYF.

The V call is TRBV19, the J call TRBJ2-5; the D gene is possibly TRBD2 (5 bases). Trimming left V 6 bases short and J 5 bases short, with 16 bases between. CDR1 and CDR2 (germline): LNHDA, SQIVND (reference sequence). The CDR3 has 14 amino acids. CDR3 amino acids: CASRTTSSGETQYF. CDR3 bases: TGTGCCAGTAGGACCACATCCTCGGGGGAGACCCAGTACTTC.

This clone was detected only a few times. The junction and the germline gene differ at one end; a read error may be behind it. V and J are TRBV7-7 and TRBJ2-3, with 8 bases lining up with TRBD2. Per germline, CDR1 SSHAT and CDR2 FNYEAQ (reference sequence). The CDR3 sequence is 15 residues long. CDR3 nucleotide sequence: TGTGCTAGCAGCAAAAGGGCGGGGGGCGGCCAAACGCAGTATTTT. Protein sequence: CASSKRAGGGQTQYF.

The gene calls are TRBV7-2 and TRBJ2-3, with 8 bases aligning to TRBD2. CDR3 length: 14 residues. Germline V gene sequence: CDR1 SGHTA, CDR2 FQGNSA. The junction had 3 bases not matched to a gene; V was cut back by 3 bases and J by 4 bases. The DNA of the CDR3 is TGTGCCAGCAGCTTTGGGACTAGGCCAGATACGCAGTATTTT. Protein sequence: CASSFGTRPDTQYF.

This sequence joins TRBV12-3 or TRBV12-4 and TRBJ2-7, with no clear D. The CDR3 length is 11 residues. The ends were cut back, 6 bases at V and 5 bases at J, with 8 bases in the middle. The chain's CDR3 is CASRYRDEQYF. Here the CDR3 DNA reads TGTGCCAGCAGGTACAGAGACGAGCAGTACTTC.

J is TRBJ1-4 and V is TRBV29-1; D uncertain. V gave up 6 bases and J gave up 0 bases, with 14 bases separating them. The V gene's germline CDR1 is SQVTM and CDR2 ANQGSEA. This CDR3 contains 15 residues. CDR3 loop: CSVSIRSTTNEKLFF. The CDR3 nucleotides are TGCAGCGTGTCCATTAGGAGTACAACTAATGAAAAACTGTTTTTT.

The chain couples TRBV6-5 to TRBJ2-2; a possible D gene is TRBD2 (6 bases). The CDR3 totals 15 residues. Trimming pared 6 bases from V and 0 bases from J, leaving 11 bases between. Per germline, CDR1 MNHEY and CDR2 SVGAGI. The DNA for the CDR3 is TGTGCCAGCAGAAGTCTAGCGCCGAACACCGGGGAGCTGTTTTTT. This sequence encodes CASRSLAPNTGELFF.

The rearrangement links TRBV5-1 to TRBJ2-5; 12 positions agree with TRBD1. CDR3 length: 15 amino acids. Germline trimming cut 4 bases from V and 4 bases from J; bases unmatched to any gene: 5. Germline lookup yields CDR1 SGHRS and CDR2 YFSETQ. The CDR3 DNA reads as TGCGCCAGCAGCCCCGGGACAGGGGGCTTAGAGACCCAGTACTTC. Its protein is CASSPGTGGLETQYF.

This rearrangement joins TRBV7-2 to TRBJ1-4; tentatively, D is TRBD1 (6 bases). Deletions cut 5 bases from V and 1 base from J, with 14 bases between. There are 16 residues in the CDR3. Germline V lookup: CDR1 SGHTA, CDR2 FQGNSA. CDR3 protein: CASSTPTGLTNEKLFF. The CDR3 DNA reads as TGTGCCAGCAGCACCCCGACAGGCCTAACTAATGAAAAACTGTTTTTT.